The 21 T cell receptor beta chains presented below share a single source sample, sequenced in a study of blood T cell repertoires in COVID-19. Profiled with immunoSEQ multiplex PCR; TCRdb holds only in-frame clones, not every one. In the table there are around 290,000 clones, approximately 88% of which are singletons. Sequencing input: PBMCs or T cells enriched from blood (not recorded which). These receptors were obtained from a woman in her twenties or thirties who had recovered from COVID-19.

The V gene is TRBV7-2, the J gene TRBJ1-5; D call uncertain. CDR3 length: 12 residues. Per germline, CDR1 SGHTA and CDR2 FQGNSA. Trimming pared 1 base from V and 9 bases from J, leaving 7 bases between. CDR3 DNA sequence: TGTGCCAGCAGCTTAGTCGGCGGGCCCCAGCATTTT. Translating gives CASSLVGGPQHF.

This chain uses TRBV15 with TRBJ1-6, with 8 nucleotides matching TRBD1. The V gene end was trimmed by 0 bases and the J gene end by 11 bases; junction bases not matched to a gene: 6. The CDR3 has 15 amino acids. Germline CDR1 is LNHNV and CDR2 is YYDKDF (reference sequence). CDR3 nucleotide sequence: TGTGCCACCAGCAGAGAACAGGGGGTTCGGGCACCCCTCCACTTT. Its translation is CATSREQGVRAPLHF.

This chain connects TRBV7-6 to TRBJ2-5, with 8 positions matching TRBD2. V trimming: 2 bases; J trimming: 1 base; junction bases outside the gene matches: 15. There are 19 residues in the CDR3. Germline-derived CDR1 and CDR2 are SGHVS and FNYEAQ. Written as DNA, the CDR3 is TGTGCCAGCAGCTTAAGGAGTAGGGGTGGCGGGGGGCCCCAAGAGACCCAGTACTTC. It codes for CASSLRSRGGGGPQETQYF.

This clone was seen a single time. This rearrangement joins TRBV19 to TRBJ1-3, with 12 bases matching TRBD1. Per germline, CDR1 LNHDA and CDR2 SQIVND (reference sequence). With 3 bases clipped from V and 6 bases from J, the junction kept 9 bases outside the gene matches. The CDR3 loop spans 17 amino acids. In DNA form, the CDR3 reads TGTGCCAGTAGTATCCTCCCCGGGACAGGGGGCGAAAACACCATATATTTT. It encodes CASSILPGTGGENTIYF.

This clone was observed once. V and J are TRBV28 and TRBJ2-1; 7 bases match TRBD2. With 3 bases clipped from V and 6 bases from J, the junction kept 8 bases outside the gene matches. Germline loops: CDR1 MDHEN, CDR2 SYDVKM. The CDR3 length is 15 residues. CDR3 sequence reads: CASSFRGSFGNEQFF. CDR3 in DNA: TGTGCCAGCAGTTTTCGCGGGAGTTTCGGCAATGAGCAGTTCTTC.

The chain uses TRBV2 and TRBJ1-1, with D perhaps matching TRBD1 (6 bases). The CDR3 covers 14 residues. CDR1 and CDR2 (germline): SNHLY, FYNNEI. V was cut by 3 bases and J by 5 bases, with 13 bases left in between. CDR3 residues: CASSEGGGKTEAFF. The CDR3 bases are TGTGCCAGCAGTGAGGGAGGGGGAAAGACTGAAGCTTTCTTT. Full variable domain (missing parts from reference TRBV2 and TRBJ1-1): EPEVTQTPSHQVTQMGQEVILRCVPISNHLYFYWYRQILGQKVEFLVSFYNNEISEKSEIFDDQFSVERPDGSNFTLKIRSTKLEDSAMYFCASSEGGGKTEAFFGQGTRLTVV.

In the case of this clone: The junction does not match germline at one end; this may be a read error. V is TRBV24-1 and J is TRBJ1-2, with TRBD1 matching 7 bases. The CDR3 sequence is 14 residues long. CDR1 and CDR2 (germline): KGHDR, SFDVKD. The CDR3 here is CATNDRQGNYGYTF. The CDR3 DNA reads as TGTGCCACCAATGATAGACAGGGCAACTATGGCTACACCTTC.

This clone has more than one count but fewer than ten. This chain uses TRBV9 with TRBJ1-1, with 8 nucleotides matching TRBD1. Trimming cost V 3 bases and J 0 bases; bases outside gene matches: 16. The CDR3 is 19 amino acids. CDR1 is SGDLS and CDR2 is YYNGEE in the germline V gene. In DNA, the CDR3 is TGTGCCAGCAGCGAATCCCCGGCTAACCCGACAGGGGTGAACACTGAAGCTTTCTTT. It translates to CASSESPANPTGVNTEAFF.

The genes are TRBV27 and TRBJ1-6, with 8 bases fitting TRBD1. J lost 6 bases, V lost 6 bases, and 4 bases had no gene match. The CDR3 has 14 amino acids. The V gene's germline CDR1 is MNHEY and CDR2 SMNVEV (reference sequence). CDR3 amino acids: CASSMTGANSPLHF. The CDR3 DNA reads TGTGCCAGCAGCATGACAGGGGCTAATTCACCCCTCCACTTT.

This chain links TRBV9 with TRBJ1-1, with a tentative D call TRBD1 (6 bases). The germline V and J ends were trimmed by 2 bases and 0 bases, with 11 bases remaining between them. The CDR3 totals 15 residues. Germline assignment: CDR1 SGDLS and CDR2 YYNGEE. The CDR3 loop reads CASSVTGNMNTEAFF. CDR3 coding DNA: TGTGCCAGCAGCGTGACAGGTAACATGAACACTGAAGCTTTCTTT.

The chain links TRBV10-3 to TRBJ1-1; D not resolved. This CDR3 contains 13 residues. With 7 bases removed from V and 8 bases from J, the gap between germline ends came to 17 bases. CDR1 and CDR2 (germline): ENHRY, SYGVKD. DNA for the CDR3: TGTGCCATCACCCTAGACCCGAGCGTGGAAGCTTTCTTT. It translates to CAITLDPSVEAFF.

This sequence joins TRBV28 and TRBJ1-2; D unclear. The CDR3 has 13 residues. Germline loops: CDR1 MDHEN, CDR2 SYDVKM. The V end lost 1 base, the J end lost 4 bases, and 7 bases lay between the germline ends. CDR3 sequence: CASSLSNPYGYTF. The CDR3 DNA is TGTGCCAGCAGTTTATCCAATCCCTATGGCTACACCTTC.

The rearrangement links TRBV9 to TRBJ2-7, with D possibly TRBD1 on 6 matching bases. The CDR3 is 15 residues long. CDR1 is SGDLS and CDR2 is YYNGEE in the germline V gene. V lost 2 bases and J 0 bases, leaving 12 bases between the germline ends. The CDR3, as DNA: TGTGCCAGCAGCGTCGGTATCAGGGGCTCCTACGAGCAGTACTTC. Protein: CASSVGIRGSYEQYF.

This clone was observed a few times. The rearrangement uses TRBV3-1 (or the pseudogene TRBV3-2) and TRBJ1-2, with a tentative D call TRBD1 (6 bases). The CDR3 sequence is 14 residues long. Per germline, CDR1 LGHDT and CDR2 YNNKEL (reference sequence). The germline V and J ends were trimmed by 5 bases and 2 bases, with 12 bases remaining between them. The DNA for the CDR3 is TGTGCCAGCAGCTCAGGGGAAGTCAACTATGGCTACACCTTC. Its translation is CASSSGEVNYGYTF.

This rearrangement joins TRBV5-1 to TRBJ1-2, with unresolved D. Germline V gene data show CDR1 as SGHRS and CDR2 as YFSETQ. The CDR3 sequence is 18 residues long. With 1 base removed from V and 3 bases from J, the gap between germline ends came to 22 bases. The CDR3 DNA reads TGCGCCAGCAGCTTGTTTATGTCGTCAGAAACGCTGTACTATGGCTACACCTTC. It yields the protein CASSLFMSSETLYYGYTF.

The chain couples TRBV15 to TRBJ2-7, with D maybe TRBD1 (6 bases). The CDR3 has 15 amino acids. The V end lost 0 bases, the J end lost 1 base, and 10 bases lay between the germline ends. CDR1 is LNHNV, CDR2 YYDKDF, per germline (reference sequence). The CDR3 is CATSRDGQPSYEQYF. For the CDR3, the DNA is TGTGCCACCAGCAGAGATGGACAGCCGTCCTACGAGCAGTACTTC. Complete variable domain (other parts from reference TRBV15 and TRBJ2-7): DAMVIQNPRYQVTQFGKPVTLSCSQTLNHNVMYWYQQKSSQAPKLLFHYYDKDFNNEADTPDNFQSRRPNTSFCFLDIRSPGLGDTAMYLCATSRDGQPSYEQYFGPGTRLTVT.

The V gene is TRBV14, the J gene TRBJ2-7, with D possibly TRBD2 on 5 matching bases. This CDR3 has 13 amino acids. Trimming pared 10 bases from V and 2 bases from J, leaving 15 bases between. Germline values: CDR1 SGHDN, CDR2 FVKESK. The CDR3 DNA is TGTGCCACGAGGGCTACTGGGACCTACGAGCAGTACTTC. This translates into CATRATGTYEQYF.

This clone was seen a handful of times. The rearrangement joins TRBV5-4 to TRBJ2-1; 10 positions agree with TRBD2. In germline, CDR1 is SGHNT, CDR2 YYREEE (reference sequence). This CDR3 has 16 residues. Unmatched junction bases numbered 5, after V lost 4 bases and J lost 1 base. This CDR3 is CASSRTSGRSYNEQFF. CDR3 coding DNA: TGTGCCAGCAGCAGGACTAGCGGAAGATCCTACAATGAGCAGTTCTTC.

This clone appeared a few times. CDR3 protein: CASSNRVGYQETQYF. CDR3 in DNA: TGTGCCAGCAGTAACAGGGTGGGGTACCAAGAGACCCAGTACTTC. J is TRBJ2-5 and V is TRBV7-9, with D possibly matching TRBD1 (6 bases). V was trimmed by 6 bases and J by 0 bases, leaving 14 bases between them. From germline, CDR1 is SEHNR and CDR2 FQNEAQ (reference sequence). This CDR3 is built from 15 residues.

A few counts support this clone. This chain uses TRBV19 with TRBJ1-2, with 11 nucleotides matching TRBD1. The ends lost 2 bases at V and 7 bases at J; junction bases unmatched: 6. Germline CDR1 and CDR2: LNHDA and SQIVND (reference sequence). The CDR3 spans 15 residues. DNA for the CDR3: TGTGCCAGTAGTATAATGGGACAGGGGGGAAGTGGCTACACCTTC. This encodes CASSIMGQGGSGYTF.

V is TRBV5-1 and J is TRBJ2-2, with 12 bases matching TRBD1. The CDR3 loop spans 17 amino acids. Per germline, CDR1 SGHRS and CDR2 YFSETQ. J lost 2 bases, V lost 5 bases, and 7 bases had no gene match. The CDR3 coding sequence is TGCGCCAGCAGGGGACAGGGGGCCGTATCAAACACCGGGGAGCTGTTTTTT. Its protein product is CASRGQGAVSNTGELFF.